A single TCR beta chain is shown here with its context. The method was immunoSEQ multiplex PCR; TCRdb's version includes in-frame clones alone and lacks a portion of them. The table includes some 200,000 clones, roughly 94% detected once. This entry belongs to a study of control samples from healthy donors and cancer patients. V was shortened by 9 bases and J by 2 bases, with 11 bases between the two germline ends. The length of the CDR3 is 13 residues. Germline values: CDR1 MDHEN, CDR2 SYDVKM. Sequencing was performed on blood. This clonotype originated in a man between 45 and 60 years old in good health. The V call is TRBV28, the J call TRBJ1-3; a weak D match, TRBD1 (5 bases). DNA of the CDR3: TGTGCCAGTGCAAGGGGTCCTGGAAACACCATATATTTT. As protein: CASARGPGNTIYF. The full variable domain, in which reference TRBV28 and TRBJ1-3 provide the parts outside the CDR3, is DVKVTQSSRYLVKRTGEKVFLECVQDMDHENMFWYRQDPGLGLRLIYFSYDVKMKEKGDIPEGYSVSREKKERFSLILESASTNQTSMYLCASARGPGNTIYFGEGSWLTVV.